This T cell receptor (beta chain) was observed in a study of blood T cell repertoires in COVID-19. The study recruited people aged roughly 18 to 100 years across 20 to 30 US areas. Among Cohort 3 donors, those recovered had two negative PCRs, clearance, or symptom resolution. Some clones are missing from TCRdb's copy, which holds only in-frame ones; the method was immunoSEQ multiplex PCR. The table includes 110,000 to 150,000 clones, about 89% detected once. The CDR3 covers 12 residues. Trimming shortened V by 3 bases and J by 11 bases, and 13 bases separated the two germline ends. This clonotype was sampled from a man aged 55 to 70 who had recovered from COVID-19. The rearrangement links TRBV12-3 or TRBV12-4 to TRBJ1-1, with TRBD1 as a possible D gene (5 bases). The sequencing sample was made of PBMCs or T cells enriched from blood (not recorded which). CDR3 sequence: CASSFSGGRAFF. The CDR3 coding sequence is TGTGCCAGCAGTTTCTCGGGGGGTCGCGCTTTCTTT.